This T cell receptor beta chain was retrieved from a study of identifying expanded T cells in peripheral blood. The study, taken as a whole, reports: Variance in clone template counts between approximately two-week samples significantly increased with total template count across all healthy donors. About 1.2 clones differed between technical replicates, versus approximately 16 and 20 over time.

TCRdb keeps only in-frame clones here, not all; method: immunoSEQ multiplex PCR. The profile shows about 100,000 clones, 88% of them singletons. Collection occurred without any documented infections or immune events in donors. The table lists this clone with a count of one. Its antigen remains unidentified. The CDR3 spans 12 residues. Per germline, CDR1 WSHSY and CDR2 SAAADI. Trimming took 2 bases from V and 12 from J; bases not matched to a gene: 4. This chain connects TRBV10-2 to TRBJ1-1, with 9 positions matching TRBD1. The receptor was isolated from a person between 18 and 70 years old in good health. The specimen was blood. This chain's CDR3 is CASSELGTGSFF. The CDR3 DNA reads TGCGCCAGCAGTGAGCTGGGGACAGGGTCTTTCTTT.